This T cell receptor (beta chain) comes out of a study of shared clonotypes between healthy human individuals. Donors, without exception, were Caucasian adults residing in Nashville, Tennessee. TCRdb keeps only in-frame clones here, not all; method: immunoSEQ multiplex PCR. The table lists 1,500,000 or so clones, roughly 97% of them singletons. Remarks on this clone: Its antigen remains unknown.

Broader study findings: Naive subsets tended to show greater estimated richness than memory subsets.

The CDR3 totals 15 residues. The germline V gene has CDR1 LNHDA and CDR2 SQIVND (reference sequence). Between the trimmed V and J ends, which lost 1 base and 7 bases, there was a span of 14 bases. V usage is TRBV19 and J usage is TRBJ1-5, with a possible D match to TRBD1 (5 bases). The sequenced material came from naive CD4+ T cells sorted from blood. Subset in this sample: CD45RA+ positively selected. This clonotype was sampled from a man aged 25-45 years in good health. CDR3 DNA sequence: TGTGCCAGTAGTATAGGCAGGGAGCTTAGACAGCCCCAGCATTTT. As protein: CASSIGRELRQPQHF.